Listed here are 30 T cell receptor beta chains from one sample, sequenced in a study of blood T cell repertoires in COVID-19. Data came from immunoSEQ multiplex PCR; TCRdb stores just in-frame clones and leaves some out. The data show about 64,000 clones, 70% to 90% seen once. Sequencing was performed on peripheral blood. These receptors originate from a man in his fifties or sixties with active COVID-19.

This chain connects TRBV5-1 to TRBJ2-3, with a tentative D call TRBD2 (6 bases). Germline CDR1 and CDR2: SGHRS and YFSETQ. The CDR3 runs to 13 residues. V was clipped by 3 bases and J by 8 bases, with 13 bases between them. As DNA, the CDR3 is TGCGCCAGCAGCTCCCTGGAGGGGAGTACGCAGTATTTT. This sequence encodes CASSSLEGSTQYF. Full variable domain (remainder filled in from reference TRBV5-1 and TRBJ2-3): KAGVTQTPRYLIKTRGQQVTLSCSPISGHRSVSWYQQTPGQGLQFLFEYFSETQRNKGNFPGRFSGRQFSNSRSEMNVSTLELGDSALYLCASSSLEGSTQYFGPGTRLTVL.

The chain carries TRBV12-3 or TRBV12-4 and TRBJ2-7, with no clear D. Trimming removed 2 bases from V and 7 bases from J, with 9 bases in between. This CDR3 has 12 amino acids. CDR3 loop: CASSLKHPEQYF. The DNA for the CDR3 is TGTGCCAGCAGTTTAAAACATCCAGAGCAGTACTTC.

J is TRBJ1-1 and V is TRBV7-9, with 11 bases fitting TRBD1. CDR3 length: 14 amino acids. The V gene's germline CDR1 is SEHNR and CDR2 FQNEAQ (reference sequence). Trimming removed 2 bases from V and 10 bases from J; junction bases left unmatched: 6. The CDR3 nucleotides are TGTGCCAGCAGCTTACCGGGACAGGGGGTTCCAGCTTTCTTT. Amino acids: CASSLPGQGVPAFF.

The chain uses TRBV19 and TRBJ1-6, with 7 nucleotides matching TRBD1. V lost 3 bases and J lost 6; bases outside the gene matches: 5. This CDR3 region has 15 residues. From germline, CDR1 is LNHDA and CDR2 SQIVND (reference sequence). The CDR3, as DNA: TGTGCCAGTAGTATTAGTGGACAGGCTAATTCACCCCTCCACTTT. Translation gives CASSISGQANSPLHF.

This rearrangement joins TRBV7-2 to TRBJ1-5; TRBD1 matches at 7 bases. V lost 1 base and J lost 4; bases outside the gene matches: 4. This CDR3 region has 15 residues. Germline assignment: CDR1 SGHTA and CDR2 FQGNSA. For the CDR3, the DNA is TGTGCCAGCAGCTTAGATAGGGGGCCAAATCAGCCCCAGCATTTT. As protein: CASSLDRGPNQPQHF.

The sample holds a few counts of this clone. The CDR3 here is CASSPSGSGGTDTQYF. DNA of the CDR3: TGTGCCAGCAGCCCCTCGGGGAGCGGGGGGACAGATACGCAGTATTTT. J is TRBJ2-3 and V is TRBV6-6; 9 bases match TRBD2. This CDR3 has 16 residues. With 6 bases clipped from V and 3 bases from J, the junction kept 10 bases outside the gene matches. CDR1 MNHNY and CDR2 SVGAGI come from the germline V gene (reference sequence).

The chain is built from TRBV5-4 and TRBJ2-2; D might be TRBD1 (5 bases). V shed 0 bases and J shed 6 bases, with 15 bases lying between them. Germline V gene data show CDR1 as SGHNT and CDR2 as YYREEE (reference sequence). This CDR3 is 16 amino acids long. The CDR3: CASSLGQPTGPGELFF. CDR3 in DNA: TGTGCCAGCAGCTTGGGACAGCCAACCGGCCCCGGGGAGCTGTTTTTT.

The gene calls are TRBV9 and TRBJ2-7; 8 bases map to TRBD1. This CDR3 is built from 13 residues. CDR1 is SGDLS, CDR2 YYNGEE, per germline. The V gene end was trimmed by 4 bases and the J gene end by 3 bases; junction bases not matched to a gene: 3. In DNA form, the CDR3 reads TGTGCCAGCAGCCCAGGGGGCGACTACGAGCAGTACTTC. This sequence encodes CASSPGGDYEQYF. Based on the CDR3 plus reference TRBV9 and TRBJ2-7, the full variable domain is DSGVTQTPKHLITATGQRVTLRCSPRSGDLSVYWYQQSLDQGLQFLIQYYNGEERAKGNILERFSAQQFPDLHSELNLSSLELGDSALYFCASSPGGDYEQYFGPGTRLTVT.

The J gene is TRBJ1-5, the V gene TRBV6-1; perhaps TRBD1 as D (5 bases). V was pared by 1 base and J by 2 bases, with 12 bases between. The CDR3 runs to 16 residues. Germline V gives CDR1 MNHNS, CDR2 SASEGT. The CDR3 sequence: CASSEGAAGGNQPQHF. CDR3 coding DNA: TGTGCCAGCAGTGAAGGGGCCGCGGGGGGCAATCAGCCCCAGCATTTT.

The chain joins TRBV9 to TRBJ2-3; D is uncertain. V gave up 0 bases and J gave up 0 bases, with 8 bases separating them. CDR1 SGDLS and CDR2 YYNGEE come from the germline V gene. The CDR3 loop spans 15 amino acids. CDR3 in DNA: TGTGCCAGCAGCGTAGGGCCGACTAGCACAGATACGCAGTATTTT. Its protein product is CASSVGPTSTDTQYF.

V usage is TRBV4-1 and J usage is TRBJ2-3, with 7 bases fitting TRBD1. This CDR3 contains 16 residues. Germline CDR1 MGHRA, CDR2 YSYEKL. The V segment lost 3 bases and the J segment 0 bases; nucleotides outside the gene matches: 6. In nucleotides, the CDR3 is TGCGCCAGCAGCCACCCCGGACAGGCAAGCACAGATACGCAGTATTTT. It yields the protein CASSHPGQASTDTQYF.

This clone has more than one count but fewer than ten. The CDR3, as DNA: TGTGCCAGCAGTTTCAACACCCAAGAGACCCAGTACTTC. It is translated as CASSFNTQETQYF. This chain links TRBV12-3 or TRBV12-4 with TRBJ2-5, with D unclear. Trimming left V 3 bases short and J 1 base short, with 6 bases between. This CDR3 is 13 amino acids long.

The CDR3 DNA sequence: TGTGCCAGCAGCTTAGGGCCCACAGATACGCAGTATTTT. Amino acids: CASSLGPTDTQYF. The chain employs TRBV7-9 and TRBJ2-3; no definite D call. Trimming pared 1 base from V and 2 bases from J, leaving 4 bases between. Germline CDR1 SEHNR, CDR2 FQNEAQ (reference sequence). The CDR3 runs to 13 residues.

This clone was counted only a few times. The V call is TRBV18, the J call TRBJ2-1, with 10 nucleotides matching TRBD1. The CDR3 is 15 residues long. J lost 2 bases, V lost 6 bases, and 4 bases had no gene match. The germline V gene encodes CDR1 KGHSH and CDR2 LQKENI. CDR3 nucleotide sequence: TGTGCCAGCTCTACCGGACAGGGGGCCTACAATGAGCAGTTCTTC. It specifies CASSTGQGAYNEQFF.

Remarks on this clone: The same CDR3 arises from other DNA sequences in this sample as well. V and J are TRBV5-4 and TRBJ2-3; 14 nucleotides match TRBD2. Germline V gene lookup returns CDR1 SGHNT and CDR2 YYREEE (reference sequence). The CDR3 runs 16 residues. The V gene end was trimmed by 3 bases and the J gene end by 2 bases; junction bases not matched to a gene: 2. The CDR3 sequence is CASSSTSGGDTDTQYF. In DNA, the CDR3 is TGTGCCAGCAGCTCGACTAGCGGGGGGGACACAGATACGCAGTATTTT.

The sample holds one count of this clone. The chain combines TRBV30 with TRBJ1-4, with 12 positions matching TRBD1. Unmatched junction bases numbered 5, after V lost 4 bases and J lost 8 bases. In germline, CDR1 is GTSNPN, CDR2 SVGIG (reference sequence). This CDR3 is built from 14 residues. As DNA, the CDR3 is TGTGCCTGGACTCGGGACAGGGGGCTCGAAAAACTGTTTTTT. It translates to CAWTRDRGLEKLFF.

The genes are TRBV19 and TRBJ1-2; D gene uncertain. This CDR3 contains 13 residues. The germline V and J ends were trimmed by 6 bases and 1 base, with 9 bases remaining between them. The germline V gene encodes CDR1 LNHDA and CDR2 SQIVND (reference sequence). CDR3 nucleotides: TGTGCCAGTAGGTTGGGAGTTAACTATGGCTACACCTTC. It specifies CASRLGVNYGYTF.

V usage is TRBV20-1 and J usage is TRBJ2-1, with TRBD1 matching 8 bases. Germline CDR1 reads DFQATT; CDR2 reads SNEGSKA (reference sequence). There are 14 residues in the CDR3. With 3 bases clipped from V and 10 bases from J, the junction kept 11 bases outside the gene matches. CDR3 sequence: CSASWGQGAREQFF. CDR3 in DNA: TGCAGTGCTAGTTGGGGCCAGGGGGCCCGCGAGCAGTTCTTC.

The rearrangement uses TRBV7-9 and TRBJ1-2; 7 bases map to TRBD1. The germline V gene encodes CDR1 SEHNR and CDR2 FQNEAQ (reference sequence). The CDR3 extends over 13 amino acids. The trim removed 5 bases at V and 6 bases at J, leaving 6 bases unmatched. For the CDR3, the DNA is TGTGCCAGCAGCCCTAGGGGGCCGGATGGCTACACCTTC. It codes for CASSPRGPDGYTF.

The rearrangement links TRBV12-3 or TRBV12-4 to TRBJ2-7; perhaps TRBD2 as D (5 bases). The CDR3 sequence is 13 residues long. The V end was cut by 2 bases, the J end by 6 bases, with 11 bases between. CDR3 residues: CASSLTSSGEQYF. CDR3 coding DNA: TGTGCCAGCAGTTTAACTAGTTCGGGCGAGCAGTACTTC.

The chain carries TRBV7-9 and TRBJ2-2, with 8 nucleotides matching TRBD2. From germline, CDR1 is SEHNR and CDR2 FQNEAQ (reference sequence). V dropped 5 bases and J dropped 3; count of bases not matched to a gene: 14. This CDR3 has 18 residues. The CDR3 protein is CASSNRGRLAGYTGELFF. DNA of the CDR3: TGTGCCAGCAGCAACCGCGGGCGGCTAGCGGGCTACACCGGGGAGCTGTTTTTT.

The V and J genes are TRBV3-1 (or the pseudogene TRBV3-2) and TRBJ2-2, with a tentative D call TRBD1 (7 bases). The germline gives CDR1 LGHDT, CDR2 YNNKEL (reference sequence). V was pared by 3 bases and J by 1 base, with 15 bases between. CDR3 length: 17 residues. CDR3 amino acids: CASSQPGGSKNTGELFF. DNA of the CDR3: TGTGCCAGCAGCCAGCCAGGGGGGTCAAAGAACACCGGGGAGCTGTTTTTT.

The rearrangement links TRBV6-1 to TRBJ2-1, with D possibly matching TRBD2 (6 bases). Trimming shortened V by 3 bases and J by 10 bases, and 16 bases separated the two germline ends. The CDR3 is made up of 14 amino acids. Germline CDR1 reads MNHNS; CDR2 reads SASEGT. CDR3 bases: TGTGCCAGCAGTGACACTTGGGGCGGGGTGGAGCAGTTCTTC. It specifies CASSDTWGGVEQFF.

The chain couples TRBV6-2 or TRBV6-3 to TRBJ2-5; 11 bases align to TRBD2. The CDR3 is made up of 16 amino acids. Germline lookup yields CDR1 MNHEY and CDR2 SVGEGT. Trimming cost V 2 bases and J 5 bases; bases outside gene matches: 7. This CDR3 reads CASSYPHSGGAETQYF. In DNA form, the CDR3 reads TGTGCCAGCAGTTACCCCCATAGCGGGGGGGCCGAGACCCAGTACTTC.

The chain joins TRBV5-1 to TRBJ2-1, with D perhaps matching TRBD1 (6 bases). Trimming took 2 bases from V and 7 from J, leaving 13 bases between them. Per the germline V gene, CDR1 is SGHRS and CDR2 is YFSETQ. This CDR3 region has 14 residues. CDR3 in DNA: TGCGCCAGCAGCTTCAAGGGGGTTCGGAATGAGCAGTTCTTC. Residues: CASSFKGVRNEQFF.

CDR3 sequence reads: CASSLSTGVGENTIYF. The CDR3 nucleotides read TGTGCCAGCAGCTTATCAACAGGGGTTGGGGAAAACACCATATATTTT. V gene TRBV7-3 combines with J gene TRBJ1-3; 7 bases map to TRBD1. V was clipped by 2 bases and J by 6 bases; unmatched bases: 10. The CDR3 extends over 16 amino acids. Germline V gene sequence: CDR1 SGHTA, CDR2 FQGTGA. The full variable domain, completed using reference TRBV7-3 and TRBJ1-3, is GAGVSQTPSNKVTEKGKYVELRCDPISGHTALYWYRQSLGQGPEFLIYFQGTGAADDSGLPNDRFFAVRPEGSVSTLKIQRTERGDSAVYLCASSLSTGVGENTIYFGEGSWLTVV.

The V gene is TRBV7-2, the J gene TRBJ2-3, with TRBD2 matching over 10 bases. The germline V gene has CDR1 SGHTA and CDR2 FQGNSA. Trimming removed 8 bases from V and 7 bases from J; junction bases left unmatched: 9. The CDR3 is 14 residues long. The CDR3 DNA follows: TGTGCCAGCCTAGCTAGCGGGGGAGTGAATACGCAGTATTTT. Encoded protein: CASLASGGVNTQYF.

The V call is TRBV27, the J call TRBJ1-1; 8 bases fit TRBD1. Germline CDR1 is MNHEY and CDR2 is SMNVEV (reference sequence). The CDR3 runs 13 residues. V was clipped by 3 bases and J by 3 bases; unmatched bases: 0. As DNA, the CDR3 is TGTGCCAGCAGTTTGGACAGGGACACTGAAGCTTTCTTT. Its protein product is CASSLDRDTEAFF.

This clone was recorded only once. The genes are TRBV7-8 and TRBJ1-2; 7 nucleotides agree with TRBD1. The germline CDR1 and CDR2 sequences are SGHVS and FQNEAQ. Trimming cost V 5 bases and J 4 bases; bases outside gene matches: 7. CDR3 length: 14 amino acids. The CDR3 region has the DNA TGTGCCAGCAGCCCCTCGACAGGGCCCTATGGCTACACCTTC. Translating it yields CASSPSTGPYGYTF.

The genes are TRBV18 and TRBJ2-5; 10 positions match TRBD2. CDR3 length equals 16 residues. Germline-derived CDR1 and CDR2 are KGHSH and LQKENI. Trimming took 0 bases from V and 6 from J; bases not matched to a gene: 7. The DNA for the CDR3 is TGTGCCAGCTCACCACCGTCTAGCGGGGGTGTGAAGACCCAGTACTTC. Encoded protein: CASSPPSSGGVKTQYF.